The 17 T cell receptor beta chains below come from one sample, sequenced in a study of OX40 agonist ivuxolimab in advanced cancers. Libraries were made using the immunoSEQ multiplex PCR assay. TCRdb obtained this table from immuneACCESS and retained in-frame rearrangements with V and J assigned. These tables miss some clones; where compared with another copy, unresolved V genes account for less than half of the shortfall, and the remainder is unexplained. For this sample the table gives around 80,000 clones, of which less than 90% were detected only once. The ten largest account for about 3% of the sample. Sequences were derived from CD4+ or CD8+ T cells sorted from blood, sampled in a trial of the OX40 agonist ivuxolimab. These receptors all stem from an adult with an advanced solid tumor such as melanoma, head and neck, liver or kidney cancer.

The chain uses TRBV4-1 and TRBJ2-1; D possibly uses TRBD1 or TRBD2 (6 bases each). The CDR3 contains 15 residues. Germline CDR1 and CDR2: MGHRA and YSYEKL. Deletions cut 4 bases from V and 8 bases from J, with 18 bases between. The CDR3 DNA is TGCGCCAGCAGCCCCCCATCGGGGGCCCTATATGAGCAGTTCTTC. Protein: CASSPPSGALYEQFF.

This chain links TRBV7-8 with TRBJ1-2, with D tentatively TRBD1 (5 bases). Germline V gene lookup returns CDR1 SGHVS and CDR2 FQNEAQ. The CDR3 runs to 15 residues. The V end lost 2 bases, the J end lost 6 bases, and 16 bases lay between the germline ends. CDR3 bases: TGTGCCAGCAGCTTACCCGGCGGGGGGAGAAATGGCTACACCTTC. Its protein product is CASSLPGGGRNGYTF.

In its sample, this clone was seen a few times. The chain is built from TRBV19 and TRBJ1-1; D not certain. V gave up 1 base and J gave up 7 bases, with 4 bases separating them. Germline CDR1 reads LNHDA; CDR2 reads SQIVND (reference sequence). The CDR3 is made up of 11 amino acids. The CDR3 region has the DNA TGTGCCAGTAGTATAGGCTATGAAGCTTTCTTT. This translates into CASSIGYEAFF. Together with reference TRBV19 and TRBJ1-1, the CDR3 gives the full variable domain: DGGITQSPKYLFRKEGQNVTLSCEQNLNHDAMYWYRQDPGQGLRLIYYSQIVNDFQKGDIAEGYSVSREKKESFPLTVTSAQKNPTAFYLCASSIGYEAFFGQGTRLTVV.

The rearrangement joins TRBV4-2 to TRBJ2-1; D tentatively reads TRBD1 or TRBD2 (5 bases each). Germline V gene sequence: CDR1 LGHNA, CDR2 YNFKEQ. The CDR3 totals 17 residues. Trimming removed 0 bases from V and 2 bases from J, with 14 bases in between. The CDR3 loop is CASSQEVGRVAYNEQFF. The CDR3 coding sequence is TGTGCCAGCAGCCAAGAGGTGGGACGGGTGGCCTACAATGAGCAGTTCTTC.

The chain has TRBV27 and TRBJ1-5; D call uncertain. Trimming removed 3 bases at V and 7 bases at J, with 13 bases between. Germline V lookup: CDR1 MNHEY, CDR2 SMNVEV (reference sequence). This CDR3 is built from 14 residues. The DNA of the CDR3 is TGTGCCAGCAGTTTCCACGGGGTCGAACAGCCCCAGCATTTT. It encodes CASSFHGVEQPQHF.

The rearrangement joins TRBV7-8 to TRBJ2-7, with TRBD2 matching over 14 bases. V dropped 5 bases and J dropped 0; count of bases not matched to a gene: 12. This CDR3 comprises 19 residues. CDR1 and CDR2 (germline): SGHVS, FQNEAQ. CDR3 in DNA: TGTGCCAGCAGCCTCGCCTGGGGACTAGCGGGGGAAAGCTCCTACGAGCAGTACTTC. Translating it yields CASSLAWGLAGESSYEQYF.

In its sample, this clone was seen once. CDR3 region: CASSRERTSGTYEQYF. Written as DNA, the CDR3 is TGTGCCAGCAGCCGGGAAAGGACCTCCGGTACCTACGAGCAGTACTTC. The J gene is TRBJ2-7, the V gene TRBV4-2; D call uncertain. V dropped 4 bases and J dropped 2 bases, with 18 bases sitting between them. Germline V gene lookup returns CDR1 LGHNA and CDR2 YNFKEQ. The CDR3 totals 16 residues.

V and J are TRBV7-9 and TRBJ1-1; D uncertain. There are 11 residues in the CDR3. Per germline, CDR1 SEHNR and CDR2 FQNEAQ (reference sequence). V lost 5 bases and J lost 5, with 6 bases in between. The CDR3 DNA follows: TGTGCCAGCAGCCTTAAAACTGAAGCTTTCTTT. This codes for CASSLKTEAFF.

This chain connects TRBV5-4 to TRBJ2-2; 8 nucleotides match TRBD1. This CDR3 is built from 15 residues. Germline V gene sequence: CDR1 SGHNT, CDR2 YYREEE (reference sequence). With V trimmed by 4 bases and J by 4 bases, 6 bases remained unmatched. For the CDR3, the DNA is TGTGCCAGCAGCCCCGGACAGGGATCCACCGGGGAGCTGTTTTTT. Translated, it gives CASSPGQGSTGELFF.

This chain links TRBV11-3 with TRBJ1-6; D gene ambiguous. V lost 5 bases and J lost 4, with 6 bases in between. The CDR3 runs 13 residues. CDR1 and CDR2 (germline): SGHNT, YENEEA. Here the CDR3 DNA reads TGTGCCAGCAGCCAGAAATATAATTCACCCCTCCACTTT. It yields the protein CASSQKYNSPLHF.

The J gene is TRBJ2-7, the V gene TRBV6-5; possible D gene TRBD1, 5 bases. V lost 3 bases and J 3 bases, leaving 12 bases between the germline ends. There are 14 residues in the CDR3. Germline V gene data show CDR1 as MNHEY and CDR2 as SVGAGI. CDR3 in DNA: TGTGCCAGCAGTTATGTTCAGGGCGGCTACGAGCAGTACTTC. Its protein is CASSYVQGGYEQYF.

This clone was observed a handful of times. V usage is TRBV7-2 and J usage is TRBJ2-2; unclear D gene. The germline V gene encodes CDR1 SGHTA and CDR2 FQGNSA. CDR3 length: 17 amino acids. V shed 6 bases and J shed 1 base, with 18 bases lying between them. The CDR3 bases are TGTGCCAGCAGACCCAACCTGGGCCGACAGAACACCGGGGAGCTGTTTTTT. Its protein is CASRPNLGRQNTGELFF.

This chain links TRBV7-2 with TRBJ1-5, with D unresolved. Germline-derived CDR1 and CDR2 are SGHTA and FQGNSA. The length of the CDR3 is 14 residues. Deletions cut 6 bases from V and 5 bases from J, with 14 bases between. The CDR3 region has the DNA TGTGCCAGCAGTTACCGGAACGGTTATCAGCCCCAGCATTTT. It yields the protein CASSYRNGYQPQHF.

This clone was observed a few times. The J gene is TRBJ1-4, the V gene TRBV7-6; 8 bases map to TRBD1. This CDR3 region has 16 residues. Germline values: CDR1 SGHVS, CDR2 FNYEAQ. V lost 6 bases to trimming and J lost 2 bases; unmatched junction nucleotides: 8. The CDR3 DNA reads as TGTGCCAGCAGACCAACAGGGGGGGTGACTAATGAAAAACTGTTTTTT. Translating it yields CASRPTGGVTNEKLFF.

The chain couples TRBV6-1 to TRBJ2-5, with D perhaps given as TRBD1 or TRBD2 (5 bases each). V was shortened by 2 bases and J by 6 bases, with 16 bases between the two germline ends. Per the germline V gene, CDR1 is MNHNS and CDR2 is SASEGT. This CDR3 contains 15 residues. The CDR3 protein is CASSEFGGSGQTQYF. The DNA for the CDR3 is TGTGCCAGCAGTGAATTTGGGGGTTCAGGACAGACCCAGTACTTC.

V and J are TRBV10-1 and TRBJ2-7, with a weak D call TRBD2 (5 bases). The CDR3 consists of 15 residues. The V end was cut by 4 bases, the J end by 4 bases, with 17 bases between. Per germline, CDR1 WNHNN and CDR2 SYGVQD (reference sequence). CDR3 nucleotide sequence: TGCGCCAGCAGTGTTCGGACTCAATACTTATACGAGCAGTACTTC. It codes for CASSVRTQYLYEQYF.

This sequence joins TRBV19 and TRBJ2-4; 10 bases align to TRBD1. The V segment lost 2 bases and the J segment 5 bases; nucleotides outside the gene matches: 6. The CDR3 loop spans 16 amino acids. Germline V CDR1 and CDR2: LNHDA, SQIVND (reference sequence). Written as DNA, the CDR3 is TGTGCCAGTAGTATAAAGACAGGGGGCTTCGAAAACATTCAGTACTTC. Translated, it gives CASSIKTGGFENIQYF. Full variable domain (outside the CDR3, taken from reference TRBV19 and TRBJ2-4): DGGITQSPKYLFRKEGQNVTLSCEQNLNHDAMYWYRQDPGQGLRLIYYSQIVNDFQKGDIAEGYSVSREKKESFPLTVTSAQKNPTAFYLCASSIKTGGFENIQYFGAGTRLSVL.